This T cell receptor beta chain comes out of a study of identical twins. The study, taken as a whole, reports: Models underestimated out-of-frame TCR alpha sharing in monozygotic twins. Cord blood's abundant beta clonotypes had fewer insertions, unlike memory repertoires. The study based its conclusions on cross-sectional statistical analysis and did not follow the same donors.

It was template switching that added a universal primer site, and there were unique molecular identifiers on the cDNA. TCRdb re-called the 5' RACE reads with MiXCR, one entry per CDR3 protein. The table includes about 210,000 distinct CDR3 sequences, over 8% detected once. This clonotype was seen a handful of times. Antigen specificity is unknown. Material for sequencing was memory (CD45RO+) T cells sorted from blood. The clonotype originates from a woman younger than 30 in good health.

CDR3 coding DNA: TGCAGTGCTACGCAGGGCGCTAATGAAAAACTGTTTTTT. It is translated as CSATQGANEKLFF. This sequence joins TRBV20-1 and TRBJ1-4; D might be TRBD1 (5 bases). V lost 4 bases to trimming and J lost 3 bases, with 9 bases between them. The CDR3 is 13 amino acids. The V gene's germline CDR1 is DFQATT and CDR2 SNEGSKA (reference sequence).